One sample yielded the 2 T cell receptor beta chains listed below, sequenced in a study of blood T cell repertoires in COVID-19. Some clones are missing from TCRdb's copy, which holds only in-frame ones; the method was immunoSEQ multiplex PCR. The data show a few hundred thousand clones, with 75% to 85% seen just once and around 13% held by the top ten. Sequencing was carried out using peripheral blood. These receptors all come from a human donor in a cohort sampled during active COVID-19.

The chain links TRBV18 to TRBJ1-1, with a tentative D call TRBD1 (5 bases). The CDR3 extends over 14 amino acids. Germline V gives CDR1 KGHSH, CDR2 LQKENI. V lost 3 bases and J 4 bases, leaving 12 bases between the germline ends. The CDR3, as DNA: TGTGCCAGCTCACCCGGGCTGGGGGGCACTGAAGCTTTCTTT. Translating gives CASSPGLGGTEAFF.

The genes are TRBV2 and TRBJ1-2, with D uncertain. The CDR3 is 15 residues long. The ends were cut back, 5 bases at V and 3 bases at J, with 16 bases in the middle. Germline V gene sequence: CDR1 SNHLY, CDR2 FYNNEI. The CDR3 DNA reads as TGTGCCAGCAGTAAGGGCGGGGAACCCTACTATGGCTACACCTTC. Translation: CASSKGGEPYYGYTF.